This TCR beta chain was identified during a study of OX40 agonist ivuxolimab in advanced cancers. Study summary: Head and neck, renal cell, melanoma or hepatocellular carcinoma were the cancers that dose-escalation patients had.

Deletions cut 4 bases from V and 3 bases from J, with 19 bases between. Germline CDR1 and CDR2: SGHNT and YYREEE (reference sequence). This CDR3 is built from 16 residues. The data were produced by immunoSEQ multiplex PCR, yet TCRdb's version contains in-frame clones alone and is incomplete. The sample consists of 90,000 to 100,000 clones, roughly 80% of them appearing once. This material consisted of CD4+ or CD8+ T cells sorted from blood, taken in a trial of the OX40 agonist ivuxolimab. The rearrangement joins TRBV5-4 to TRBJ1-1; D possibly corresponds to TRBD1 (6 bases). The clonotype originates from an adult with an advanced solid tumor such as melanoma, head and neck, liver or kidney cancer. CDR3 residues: CASSPTRGAVDTEAFF. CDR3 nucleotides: TGTGCCAGCAGCCCCACTCGGGGGGCTGTGGACACTGAAGCTTTCTTT.